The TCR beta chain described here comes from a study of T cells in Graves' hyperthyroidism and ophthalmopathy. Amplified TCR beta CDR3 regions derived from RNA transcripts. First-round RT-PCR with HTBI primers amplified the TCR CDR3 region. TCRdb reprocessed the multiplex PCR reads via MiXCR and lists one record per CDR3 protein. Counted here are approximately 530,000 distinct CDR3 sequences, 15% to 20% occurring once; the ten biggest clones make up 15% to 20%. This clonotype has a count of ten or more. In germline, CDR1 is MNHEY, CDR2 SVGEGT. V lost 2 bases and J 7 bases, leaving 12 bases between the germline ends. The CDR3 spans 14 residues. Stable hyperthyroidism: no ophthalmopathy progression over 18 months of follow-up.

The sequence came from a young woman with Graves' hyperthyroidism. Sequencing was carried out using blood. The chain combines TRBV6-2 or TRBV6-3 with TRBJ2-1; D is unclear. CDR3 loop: CASSYTPAMNEQFF. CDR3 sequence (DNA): TGTGCCAGCAGTTACACCCCCGCGATGAATGAGCAGTTCTTC.